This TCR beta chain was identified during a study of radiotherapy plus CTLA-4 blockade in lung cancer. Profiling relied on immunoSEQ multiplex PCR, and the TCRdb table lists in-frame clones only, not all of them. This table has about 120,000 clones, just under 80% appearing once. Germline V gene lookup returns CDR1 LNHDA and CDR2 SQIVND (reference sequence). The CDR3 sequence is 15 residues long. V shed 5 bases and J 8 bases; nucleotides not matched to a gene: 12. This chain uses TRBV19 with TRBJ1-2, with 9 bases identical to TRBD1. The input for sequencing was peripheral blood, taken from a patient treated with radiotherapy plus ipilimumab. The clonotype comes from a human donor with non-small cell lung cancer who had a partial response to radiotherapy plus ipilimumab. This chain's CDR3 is CASSRRTGESNGYTF. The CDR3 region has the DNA TGTGCCAGTAGTCGACGGACAGGGGAGAGCAACGGCTACACCTTC.